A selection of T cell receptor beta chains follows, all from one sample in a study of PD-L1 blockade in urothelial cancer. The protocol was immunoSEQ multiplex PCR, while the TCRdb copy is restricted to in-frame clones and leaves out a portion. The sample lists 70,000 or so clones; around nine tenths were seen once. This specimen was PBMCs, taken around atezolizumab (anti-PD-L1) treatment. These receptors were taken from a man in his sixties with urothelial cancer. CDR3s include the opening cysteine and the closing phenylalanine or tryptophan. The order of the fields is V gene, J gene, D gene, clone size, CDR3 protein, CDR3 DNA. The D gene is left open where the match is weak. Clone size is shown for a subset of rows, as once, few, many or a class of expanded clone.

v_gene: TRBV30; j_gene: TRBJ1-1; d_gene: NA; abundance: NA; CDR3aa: CAWSHQGGNTEAFF; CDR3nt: TGTGCCTGGAGCCATCAGGGTGGGAACACTGAAGCTTTCTTT
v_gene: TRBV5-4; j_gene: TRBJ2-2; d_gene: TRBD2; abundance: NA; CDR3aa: CASSPRGAGGSTGELFF; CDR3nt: TGTGCCAGCAGCCCAAGGGGAGCGGGAGGCAGCACCGGGGAGCTGTTTTTT
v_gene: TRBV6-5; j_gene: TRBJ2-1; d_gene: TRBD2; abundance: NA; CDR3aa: CASSYLGLAENEQFF; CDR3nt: TGTGCCAGCAGTTACCTAGGACTAGCGGAGAATGAGCAGTTCTTC
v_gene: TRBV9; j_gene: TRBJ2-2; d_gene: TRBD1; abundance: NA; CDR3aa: CASSVAGDRVSTGELFF; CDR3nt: TGTGCCAGCAGCGTAGCTGGGGACAGGGTATCAACCGGGGAGCTGTTTTTT
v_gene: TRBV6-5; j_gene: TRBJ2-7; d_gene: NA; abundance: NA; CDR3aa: CASSPGLSYEQYF; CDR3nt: TGTGCCAGCAGTCCGGGACTCTCCTACGAGCAGTACTTC
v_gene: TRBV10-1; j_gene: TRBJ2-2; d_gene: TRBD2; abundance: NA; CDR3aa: CASSEHRTSGVATGELFF; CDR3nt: TGCGCCAGCAGTGAGCATAGGACTAGCGGGGTGGCCACCGGGGAGCTGTTTTTT
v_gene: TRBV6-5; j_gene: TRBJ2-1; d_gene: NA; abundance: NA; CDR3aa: CASTPNEQFF; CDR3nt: TGTGCCAGCACCCCTAATGAGCAGTTCTTC
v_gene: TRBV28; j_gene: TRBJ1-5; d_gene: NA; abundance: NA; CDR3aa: CASSADSYSNQPQHF; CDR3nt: TGTGCCAGCAGCGCGGACAGTTATAGCAATCAGCCCCAGCATTTT
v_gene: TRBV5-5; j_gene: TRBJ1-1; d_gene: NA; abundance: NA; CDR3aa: CASSFWDSGSEAFF; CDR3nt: TGTGCCAGCAGCTTCTGGGACTCTGGGTCTGAAGCTTTCTTT
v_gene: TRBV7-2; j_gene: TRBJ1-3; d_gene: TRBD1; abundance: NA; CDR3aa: CASARGQLATGNTIYF; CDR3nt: TGTGCCAGCGCAAGGGGGCAGTTGGCTACTGGAAACACCATATATTTT
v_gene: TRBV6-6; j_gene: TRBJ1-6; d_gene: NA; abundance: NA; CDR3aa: CASSYETGRRNSPLHF; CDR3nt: TGTGCCAGCAGTTATGAGACAGGCCGCCGAAATTCACCCCTCCACTTT
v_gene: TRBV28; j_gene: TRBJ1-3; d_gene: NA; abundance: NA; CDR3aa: CASSLWGGLRSGNTIYF; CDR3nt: TGTGCCAGCAGTTTATGGGGCGGGTTAAGAAGCGGAAACACCATATATTTT
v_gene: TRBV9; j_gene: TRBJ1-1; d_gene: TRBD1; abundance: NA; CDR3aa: CASSLAGGQGRDATKAFF; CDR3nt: TGTGCCAGCAGCTTGGCGGGTGGACAGGGGCGTGATGCGACTAAAGCTTTCTTT
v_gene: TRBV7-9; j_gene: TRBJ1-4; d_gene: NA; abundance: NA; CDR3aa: CASSPPTAATNEKLFF; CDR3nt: TGTGCCAGCAGCCCGCCGACTGCTGCAACTAATGAAAAACTGTTTTTT
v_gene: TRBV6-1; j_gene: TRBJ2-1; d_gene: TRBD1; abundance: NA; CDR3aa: CASSERGKTGRPYNEQFF; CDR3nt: TGTGCCAGCAGTGAAAGGGGGAAGACAGGGAGACCCTACAATGAGCAGTTCTTC
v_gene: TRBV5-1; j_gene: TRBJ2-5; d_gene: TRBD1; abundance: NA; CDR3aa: CASSLVGQGETQYF; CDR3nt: TGCGCCAGCAGCTTGGTGGGACAGGGGGAGACCCAGTACTTC
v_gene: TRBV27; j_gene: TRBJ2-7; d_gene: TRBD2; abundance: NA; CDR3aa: CASSLKGTSGSEVYF; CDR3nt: TGTGCCAGCAGTTTAAAGGGGACTAGCGGGAGCGAAGTGTACTTC
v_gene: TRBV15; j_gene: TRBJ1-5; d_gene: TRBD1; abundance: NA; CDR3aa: CATSRGQGGWGPVQPQHF; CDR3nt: TGTGCCACCAGCAGGGGACAGGGAGGTTGGGGCCCGGTTCAGCCCCAGCATTTT
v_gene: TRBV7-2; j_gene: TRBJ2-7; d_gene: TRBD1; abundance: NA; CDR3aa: CASSRAGQGGPEQYF; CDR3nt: TGTGCCAGCAGTCGCGCGGGACAGGGGGGGCCGGAGCAGTACTTC
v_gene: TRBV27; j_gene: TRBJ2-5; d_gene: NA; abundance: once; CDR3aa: CASSSSRIFETQYF; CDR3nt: TGTGCCAGCAGTTCAAGTAGAATCTTCGAGACCCAGTACTTC
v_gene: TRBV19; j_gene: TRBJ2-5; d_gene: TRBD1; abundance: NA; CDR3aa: CASSNRGSLETQYF; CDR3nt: TGTGCCAGTAGCAACAGGGGGAGTTTGGAGACCCAGTACTTC
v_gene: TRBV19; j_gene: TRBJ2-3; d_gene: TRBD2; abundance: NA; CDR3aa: CASSIATSGAPGASTDTQYF; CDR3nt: TGTGCCAGTAGTATAGCGACTAGCGGGGCCCCAGGCGCAAGCACAGATACGCAGTATTTT
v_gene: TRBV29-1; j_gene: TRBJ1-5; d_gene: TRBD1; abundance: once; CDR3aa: CSVGLDRGQPQHF; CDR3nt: TGCAGCGTTGGTCTCGACAGGGGGCAGCCCCAGCATTTT
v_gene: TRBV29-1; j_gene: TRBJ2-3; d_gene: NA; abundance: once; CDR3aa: CSVERSTDTQYF; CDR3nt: TGCAGCGTTGAGCGGAGCACAGATACGCAGTATTTT
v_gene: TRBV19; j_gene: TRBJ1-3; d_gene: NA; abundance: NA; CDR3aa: CASTTLGAGNTIYF; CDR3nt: TGTGCCAGTACCACTCTCGGGGCTGGAAACACCATATATTTT
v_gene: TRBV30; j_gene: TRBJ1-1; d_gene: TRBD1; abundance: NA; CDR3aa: CAWSIRGTGDTEAFF; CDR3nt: TGTGCCTGGAGTATTAGGGGGACAGGGGACACTGAAGCTTTCTTT
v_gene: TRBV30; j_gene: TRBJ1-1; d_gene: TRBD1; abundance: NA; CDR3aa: CAWKTGTVDTEAFF; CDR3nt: TGTGCCTGGAAAACTGGGACAGTTGACACTGAAGCTTTCTTT
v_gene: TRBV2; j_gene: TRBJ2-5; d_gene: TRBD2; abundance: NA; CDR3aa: CASSEAGGSGAQYF; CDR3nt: TGTGCCAGCAGTGAAGCGGGAGGTAGCGGGGCCCAGTACTTC
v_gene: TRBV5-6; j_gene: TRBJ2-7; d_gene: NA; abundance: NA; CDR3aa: CASSLIRSVYGSSYEQYF; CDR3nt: TGTGCCAGCAGCTTAATTCGTTCCGTGTACGGGAGCTCCTACGAGCAGTACTTC
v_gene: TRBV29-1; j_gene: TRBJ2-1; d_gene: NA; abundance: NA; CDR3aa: CSVGRGQNSYNEQFF; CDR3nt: TGCAGCGTTGGTCGGGGTCAGAACTCCTACAATGAGCAGTTCTTC
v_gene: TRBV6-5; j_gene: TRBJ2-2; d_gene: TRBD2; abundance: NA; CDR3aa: CASTRAGGGTGELFF; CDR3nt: TGTGCCAGCACCCGAGCCGGGGGGGGCACCGGGGAGCTGTTTTTT
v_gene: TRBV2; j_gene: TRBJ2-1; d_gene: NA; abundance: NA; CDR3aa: CASADYNEQFF; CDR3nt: TGTGCCAGCGCGGACTACAATGAGCAGTTCTTC
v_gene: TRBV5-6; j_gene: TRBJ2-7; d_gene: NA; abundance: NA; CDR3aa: CASSFGISYEQYF; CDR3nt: TGTGCCAGCAGCTTCGGGATCTCCTACGAGCAGTACTTC
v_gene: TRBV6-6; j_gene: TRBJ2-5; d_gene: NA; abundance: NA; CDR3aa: CASRIAPTPETQYF; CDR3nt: TGTGCCAGCAGGATCGCTCCGACTCCGGAGACCCAGTACTTC
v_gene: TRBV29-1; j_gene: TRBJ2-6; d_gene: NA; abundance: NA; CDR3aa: CSVVRVQGSGANVLTF; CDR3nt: TGCAGCGTTGTTCGTGTACAGGGTTCTGGGGCCAACGTCCTGACTTTC
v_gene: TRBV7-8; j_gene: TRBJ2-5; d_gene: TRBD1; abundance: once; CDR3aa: CASSPRTGGAKTQYF; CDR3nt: TGTGCCAGCAGCCCTCGGACAGGGGGCGCAAAGACCCAGTACTTC
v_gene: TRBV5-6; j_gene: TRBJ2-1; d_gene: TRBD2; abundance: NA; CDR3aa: CASSVPGTRKENEQFF; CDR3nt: TGTGCCAGCAGCGTGCCAGGGACTAGAAAGGAGAATGAGCAGTTCTTC
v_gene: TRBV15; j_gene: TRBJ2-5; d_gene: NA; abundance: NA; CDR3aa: CATSSGMETQYF; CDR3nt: TGTGCCACCAGCAGCGGGATGGAGACCCAGTACTTC
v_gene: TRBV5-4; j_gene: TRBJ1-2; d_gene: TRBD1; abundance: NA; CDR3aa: CASRRPPGQGHGYTF; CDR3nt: TGTGCCAGCAGACGTCCTCCGGGACAGGGTCATGGCTACACCTTC
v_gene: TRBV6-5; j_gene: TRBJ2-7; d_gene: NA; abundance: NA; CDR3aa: CASRKTGPTYEQYF; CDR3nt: TGTGCCAGCAGGAAAACAGGTCCAACCTACGAGCAGTACTTC
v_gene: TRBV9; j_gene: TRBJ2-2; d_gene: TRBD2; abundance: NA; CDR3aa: CASSVGTSVTGELFF; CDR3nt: TGTGCCAGCAGCGTCGGGACTAGCGTGACCGGGGAGCTGTTTTTT
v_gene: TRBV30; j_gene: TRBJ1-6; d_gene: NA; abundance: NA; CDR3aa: CAWGGVDSPLHF; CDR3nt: TGTGCCTGGGGGGGGGTTGATTCACCCCTCCACTTT
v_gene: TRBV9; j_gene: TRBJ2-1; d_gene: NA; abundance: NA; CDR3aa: CASSASSSEQFF; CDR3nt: TGTGCCAGCAGCGCCTCTAGCTCTGAGCAGTTCTTC
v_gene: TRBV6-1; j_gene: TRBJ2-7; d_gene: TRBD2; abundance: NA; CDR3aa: CASSPAGGTYEQYF; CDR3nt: TGTGCCAGCAGTCCCGCGGGGGGGACCTACGAGCAGTACTTC
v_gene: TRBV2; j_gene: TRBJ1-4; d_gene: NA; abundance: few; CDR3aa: CASKDGPNEKLFF; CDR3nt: TGTGCCAGCAAGGATGGGCCTAATGAAAAACTGTTTTTT
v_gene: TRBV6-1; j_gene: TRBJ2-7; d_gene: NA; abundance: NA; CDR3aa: CASRQGTSYEQYF; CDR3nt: TGTGCCAGCAGGCAAGGGACATCCTACGAGCAGTACTTC
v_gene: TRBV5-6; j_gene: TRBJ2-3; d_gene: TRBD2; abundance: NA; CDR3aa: CASSFMAGVTDTQYF; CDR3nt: TGTGCCAGCAGCTTTATGGCGGGGGTCACAGATACGCAGTATTTT